Below, 27 T cell receptor beta chains from the same sample are listed, as sequenced in a study of technical replicates of blood from a few donors. Method: immunoSEQ multiplex PCR; TCRdb's copy keeps in-frame clones and lacks some. The sample gives approximately 75,000 clones, 80% to 90% of which show up once; about 4% is in the top ten. The sample comprised PBMCs. The source of these receptors is a human donor in good health. Some clones in this sample may be carry-over from other donors' samples.

The chain uses TRBV6-1 and TRBJ1-1; D not resolved. Germline assignment: CDR1 MNHNS and CDR2 SASEGT. Trimming pared 5 bases from V and 3 bases from J, leaving 7 bases between. The CDR3 runs 12 residues. The CDR3 region has the DNA TGTGCCAGCAGTATCGCGGACACTGAAGCTTTCTTT. It translates to CASSIADTEAFF.

V and J are TRBV6-1 and TRBJ2-1; a possible D gene is TRBD2 (6 bases). CDR3 length equals 15 residues. Germline V gene data show CDR1 as MNHNS and CDR2 as SASEGT. The ends were cut back, 8 bases at V and 0 bases at J, with 14 bases in the middle. The CDR3 spells CASLRDSSSYNEQFF. The CDR3 DNA follows: TGTGCCAGCCTGCGGGACTCGAGCTCCTACAATGAGCAGTTCTTC.

The V and J genes are TRBV7-9 and TRBJ1-4, with a weak D call TRBD1 (6 bases). CDR3 length: 15 amino acids. The ends were cut back, 4 bases at V and 3 bases at J, with 12 bases in the middle. CDR1 SEHNR and CDR2 FQNEAQ come from the germline V gene (reference sequence). CDR3 nucleotide sequence: TGTGCCAGCAGCTCGGGGGGCGAATCTAATGAAAAACTGTTTTTT. The encoded protein is CASSSGGESNEKLFF.

V usage is TRBV18 and J usage is TRBJ2-7, with D tentatively TRBD1 (7 bases). The V gene lost 3 bases and the J gene lost 2 bases, with 20 bases spanning the gap. The CDR3 runs 17 residues. Germline CDR1 is KGHSH and CDR2 is LQKENI. This CDR3 reads CASSPAGQKYRAYEQYF. CDR3 in DNA: TGTGCCAGCTCACCTGCGGGACAGAAGTACAGAGCCTACGAGCAGTACTTC.

The chain joins TRBV25-1 to TRBJ2-5, with 15 bases lining up with TRBD2. V was pared by 6 bases and J by 5 bases, with 4 bases of the junction left unmatched. The CDR3 covers 15 residues. Germline V gene sequence: CDR1 MGHDK, CDR2 SYGVNS. Here the CDR3 reads CASSRGLAGGETQYF. The CDR3, as DNA: TGTGCCAGCAGCCGCGGACTAGCGGGGGGGGAGACCCAGTACTTC.

In this sample, this clone turned up a few times. The V and J genes are TRBV4-1 and TRBJ1-1; 7 nucleotides match TRBD1. Trimming took 1 base from V and 2 from J; bases not matched to a gene: 7. CDR1 is MGHRA, CDR2 YSYEKL, per germline. The CDR3 extends over 16 amino acids. CDR3 in amino acids: CASSQGNRGSNTEAFF. CDR3 sequence (DNA): TGCGCCAGCAGCCAAGGGAACAGGGGATCTAACACTGAAGCTTTCTTT.

The chain employs TRBV9 and TRBJ2-1; D might be TRBD2 (5 bases). Between the trimmed V and J ends, which lost 6 bases and 4 bases, there was a span of 14 bases. Germline V lookup: CDR1 SGDLS, CDR2 YYNGEE. The CDR3 runs 14 residues. CDR3 nucleotides: TGTGCCAGCACAGTACCGGGGATTTACAATGAGCAGTTCTTC. This sequence encodes CASTVPGIYNEQFF.

The chain uses TRBV7-3 and TRBJ2-2, with 7 bases that match TRBD2. Trimming took 2 bases from V and 6 from J; bases not matched to a gene: 6. Germline CDR1 and CDR2: SGHTA and FQGTGA. There are 15 residues in the CDR3. CDR3 DNA sequence: TGTGCCAGCAGCTTAGCGGGAGCTGAGGCCGGGGAGCTGTTTTTT. Its translation is CASSLAGAEAGELFF.

The chain carries TRBV6-6 and TRBJ2-1, with 7 bases aligning to TRBD2. The V segment lost 2 bases and the J segment 8 bases; nucleotides outside the gene matches: 6. The CDR3 is 14 residues long. Germline V gene lookup returns CDR1 MNHNY and CDR2 SVGAGI (reference sequence). CDR3 sequence: CASSYASTSDEQFF. The CDR3 DNA is TGTGCCAGCAGTTACGCGAGCACTAGCGATGAGCAGTTCTTC.

The rearrangement joins TRBV29-1 to TRBJ2-3; TRBD1 aligns across 9 bases. The junction had 9 bases not matched to a gene; V was cut back by 8 bases and J by 3 bases. CDR3 length: 14 amino acids. The germline CDR1 and CDR2 sequences are SQVTM and ANQGSEA. The DNA of the CDR3 is TGCAGCTCCACAAAGACAGGGGGAACAGATACGCAGTATTTT. Protein: CSSTKTGGTDTQYF.

The rearrangement links TRBV2 to TRBJ1-3, with D perhaps TRBD1 (6 bases). V was shortened by 3 bases and J by 4 bases, with 13 bases between the two germline ends. This CDR3 is 15 amino acids long. Germline V gives CDR1 SNHLY, CDR2 FYNNEI. CDR3 bases: TGTGCCAGCAGTGAGGGGGGGACAAGAGGAAACACCATATATTTT. As protein: CASSEGGTRGNTIYF. Looking up the rest from reference TRBV2 and TRBJ1-3 gives the full variable domain: EPEVTQTPSHQVTQMGQEVILRCVPISNHLYFYWYRQILGQKVEFLVSFYNNEISEKSEIFDDQFSVERPDGSNFTLKIRSTKLEDSAMYFCASSEGGTRGNTIYFGEGSWLTVV.

The CDR3, as DNA: TGTGCCAGCAGTGGGCCGCGTGACAGGGGGCGCGGTAATTCACCCCTCCACTTT. This translates into CASSGPRDRGRGNSPLHF. The chain combines TRBV7-2 with TRBJ1-6; 10 bases match TRBD1. The CDR3 consists of 18 residues. V dropped 6 bases and J dropped 6; count of bases not matched to a gene: 14. Germline lookup yields CDR1 SGHTA and CDR2 FQGNSA.

V and J are TRBV10-2 and TRBJ2-3; D not certain. The CDR3 runs 13 residues. Between the trimmed V and J ends, which lost 4 bases and 5 bases, there was a span of 10 bases. Germline CDR1 is WSHSY and CDR2 is SAAADI. Here the CDR3 DNA reads TGCGCCAGCAGTGGGTTGGTCGGAGATACGCAGTATTTT. Its translation: CASSGLVGDTQYF.

The sample holds one count of this clone. This sequence joins TRBV29-1 and TRBJ1-2; unclear D gene. The CDR3 sequence is 14 residues long. Germline-derived CDR1 and CDR2 are SQVTM and ANQGSEA. V was cut by 7 bases and J by 4 bases, with 19 bases left in between. CDR3 region: CSAAFPQGGYGYTF. Written as DNA, the CDR3 is TGCAGCGCCGCATTTCCCCAAGGCGGCTATGGCTACACCTTC.

This clone appeared once. This chain links TRBV7-9 with TRBJ2-2, with D possibly TRBD2 on 5 matching bases. This CDR3 has 16 amino acids. The germline V gene encodes CDR1 SEHNR and CDR2 FQNEAQ (reference sequence). V gave up 5 bases and J gave up 4 bases, with 17 bases separating them. CDR3 DNA sequence: TGTGCCAGCAGCCCCCCGGACTGGGGTGGCACCGGGGAGCTGTTTTTT. It yields the protein CASSPPDWGGTGELFF.

This clone has a handful of counts. The chain is built from TRBV29-1 and TRBJ1-1; D remains ambiguous. With 7 bases removed from V and 3 bases from J, the gap between germline ends came to 12 bases. The germline V gene encodes CDR1 SQVTM and CDR2 ANQGSEA. This CDR3 contains 12 residues. CDR3 protein: CSALRGDTEAFF. The CDR3 coding sequence is TGCAGCGCTCTCCGCGGAGACACTGAAGCTTTCTTT.

This chain links TRBV29-1 with TRBJ2-6, with 9 bases matching TRBD2. This CDR3 is 16 amino acids long. Germline trimming cut 5 bases from V and 8 bases from J; bases unmatched to any gene: 13. Germline V gives CDR1 SQVTM, CDR2 ANQGSEA. CDR3 sequence reads: CSVLSGSGKSTNVLTF. In nucleotides, the CDR3 is TGCAGCGTTCTTAGCGGGAGCGGCAAAAGTACCAACGTCCTGACTTTC.

This sequence joins TRBV6-6 and TRBJ2-7; 10 bases match TRBD1. The V gene end was trimmed by 9 bases and the J gene end by 3 bases; junction bases not matched to a gene: 11. This CDR3 region has 15 residues. Germline V gene data show CDR1 as MNHNY and CDR2 as SVGAGI (reference sequence). The CDR3 nucleotides read TGTGCCAGTCGGATTTGGACAGGGGGAGTCTACGAGCAGTACTTC. It encodes CASRIWTGGVYEQYF.

The chain combines TRBV5-1 with TRBJ2-3; 8 nucleotides agree with TRBD2. The CDR3 runs 16 residues. V shed 4 bases, J shed 5 bases, and the junction held 12 bases outside the gene matches. Per the germline V gene, CDR1 is SGHRS and CDR2 is YFSETQ. The DNA for the CDR3 is TGCGCCAGCAGCGCTCTGTCGGGGGGGCCTTTAGATACGCAGTATTTT. Protein sequence: CASSALSGGPLDTQYF.

The chain has TRBV7-2 and TRBJ2-7, with D unresolved. V lost 2 bases to trimming and J lost 5 bases, with 10 bases between them. Germline V lookup: CDR1 SGHTA, CDR2 FQGNSA. This CDR3 comprises 13 residues. The CDR3 region is CASSLIPYDEQYF. CDR3 sequence (DNA): TGTGCCAGCAGCTTAATCCCCTACGACGAGCAGTACTTC.

Only one count was recorded for this clone. The chain uses TRBV6-5 and TRBJ1-6; D is unresolved. With 0 bases removed from V and 10 bases from J, the gap between germline ends came to 13 bases. This CDR3 spans 15 amino acids. Per germline, CDR1 MNHEY and CDR2 SVGAGI. CDR3 loop: CASSYSKISGSPLHF. In DNA, the CDR3 is TGTGCCAGCAGTTACTCGAAGATTTCGGGGTCACCCCTCCACTTT.

The chain uses TRBV25-1 and TRBJ1-1; D possibly corresponds to TRBD1 (6 bases). The CDR3 length is 13 residues. Trimming left V 1 base short and J 5 bases short, with 8 bases between. Germline-derived CDR1 and CDR2 are MGHDK and SYGVNS. Here the CDR3 reads CASSEWGRTEAFF. CDR3 in DNA: TGTGCCAGCAGTGAATGGGGGCGGACTGAAGCTTTCTTT.

This chain connects TRBV4-3 to TRBJ1-4; 7 bases map to TRBD1. Germline values: CDR1 LGHNA, CDR2 YSLEER. The length of the CDR3 is 16 residues. V lost 3 bases and J lost 5; bases outside the gene matches: 9. Here the CDR3 DNA reads TGCGCCAGCAGCCAGGGGACCGGGACAGAAAATGAAAAACTGTTTTTT. Residues: CASSQGTGTENEKLFF.

The CDR3 loop is CASSQVRGWQETQYF. In nucleotides, the CDR3 is TGTGCCAGCAGCCAAGTCAGGGGTTGGCAAGAGACCCAGTACTTC. This chain joins TRBV11-2 and TRBJ2-5, with a possible D match to TRBD1 (6 bases). This CDR3 has 15 amino acids. CDR1 and CDR2 (germline): SGHAT, FQNNGV. Deletions cut 5 bases from V and 2 bases from J, with 15 bases between.

This rearrangement joins TRBV4-1 to TRBJ2-7; D gene ambiguous. V lost 1 base and J 7 bases, leaving 8 bases between the germline ends. The CDR3 spans 12 residues. Germline assignment: CDR1 MGHRA and CDR2 YSYEKL. The CDR3 DNA reads as TGCGCCAGCAGCCAAGTGTCCGGGGAGCAGTACTTC. It translates to CASSQVSGEQYF.

Only one count was recorded for this clone. The chain has TRBV4-2 and TRBJ2-2; D is possibly TRBD2 (6 bases). CDR3 length equals 18 residues. Germline V gives CDR1 LGHNA, CDR2 YNFKEQ. V was trimmed by 0 bases and J by 8 bases, leaving 22 bases between them. In DNA form, the CDR3 reads TGTGCCAGCAGCCAAGATCGGCTTACGGCGGGGCCTGGGGGGGAGCTGTTTTTT. As protein: CASSQDRLTAGPGGELFF.

Only a few counts were recorded for this clone. The chain uses TRBV18 and TRBJ1-6; 8 bases align to TRBD1. This CDR3 spans 16 amino acids. V trimming: 1 base; J trimming: 10 bases; junction bases outside the gene matches: 9. Germline CDR1 reads KGHSH; CDR2 reads LQKENI. The DNA of the CDR3 is TGTGCCAGCTCACCACAAGCAGGACAGGGTGGCTCACCCCTCCACTTT. Translating it yields CASSPQAGQGGSPLHF.